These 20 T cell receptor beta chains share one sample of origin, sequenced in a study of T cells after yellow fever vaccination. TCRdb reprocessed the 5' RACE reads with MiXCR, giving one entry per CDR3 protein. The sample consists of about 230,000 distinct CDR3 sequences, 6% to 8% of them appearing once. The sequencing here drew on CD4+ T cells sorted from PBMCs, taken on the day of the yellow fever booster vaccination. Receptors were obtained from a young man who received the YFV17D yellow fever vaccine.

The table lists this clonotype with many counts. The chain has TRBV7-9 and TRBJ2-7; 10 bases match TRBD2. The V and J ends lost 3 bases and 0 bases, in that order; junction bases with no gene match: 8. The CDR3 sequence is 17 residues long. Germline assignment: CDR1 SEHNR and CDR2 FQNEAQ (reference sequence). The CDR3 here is CASSFQTSGLRSYEQYF. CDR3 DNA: TGTGCCAGCAGCTTCCAGACTAGCGGGTTGCGCTCCTACGAGCAGTACTTC.

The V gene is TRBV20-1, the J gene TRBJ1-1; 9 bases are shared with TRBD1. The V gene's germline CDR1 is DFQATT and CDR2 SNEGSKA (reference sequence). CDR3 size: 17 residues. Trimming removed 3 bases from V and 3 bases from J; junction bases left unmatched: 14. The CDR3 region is CSASRTTGGAWYTEAFF. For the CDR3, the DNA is TGCAGTGCTAGTAGGACCACAGGGGGCGCTTGGTACACTGAAGCTTTCTTT.

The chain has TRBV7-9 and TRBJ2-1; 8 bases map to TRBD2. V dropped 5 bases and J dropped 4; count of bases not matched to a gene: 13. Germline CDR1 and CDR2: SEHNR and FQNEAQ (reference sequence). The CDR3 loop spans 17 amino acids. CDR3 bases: TGTGCCAGCAGCCCCGCCTCCCCTAGCGGGTCGTACAATGAGCAGTTCTTC. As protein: CASSPASPSGSYNEQFF. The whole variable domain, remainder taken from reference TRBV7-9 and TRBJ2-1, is DTGVSQNPRHKITKRGQNVTFRCDPISEHNRLYWYRQTLGQGPEFLTYFQNEAQLEKSRLLSDRFSAERPKGSFSTLEIQRTEQGDSAMYLCASSPASPSGSYNEQFFGPGTRLTVL.

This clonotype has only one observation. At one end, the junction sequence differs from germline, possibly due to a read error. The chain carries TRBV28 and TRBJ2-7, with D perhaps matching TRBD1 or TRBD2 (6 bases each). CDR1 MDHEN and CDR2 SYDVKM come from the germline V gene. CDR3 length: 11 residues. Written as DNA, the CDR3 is TGTGCCAGCAAGGATTGGAGGGGGAAAGACTTC. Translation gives CASKDWRGKDF.

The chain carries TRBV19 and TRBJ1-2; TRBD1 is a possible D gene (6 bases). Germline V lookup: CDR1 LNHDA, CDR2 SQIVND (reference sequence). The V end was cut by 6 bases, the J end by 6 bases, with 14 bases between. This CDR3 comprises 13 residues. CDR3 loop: CASSGQIYDGYTF. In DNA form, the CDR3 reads TGTGCCAGTAGCGGACAGATTTATGATGGCTACACCTTC. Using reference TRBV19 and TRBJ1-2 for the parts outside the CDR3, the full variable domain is DGGITQSPKYLFRKEGQNVTLSCEQNLNHDAMYWYRQDPGQGLRLIYYSQIVNDFQKGDIAEGYSVSREKKESFPLTVTSAQKNPTAFYLCASSGQIYDGYTFGSGTRLTVV.

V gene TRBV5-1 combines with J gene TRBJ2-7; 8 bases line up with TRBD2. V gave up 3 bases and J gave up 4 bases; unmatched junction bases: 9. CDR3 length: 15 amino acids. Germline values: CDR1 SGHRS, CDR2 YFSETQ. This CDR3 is CASSSLSGSAYEQYF. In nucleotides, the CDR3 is TGCGCCAGCAGCTCCCTGAGCGGGAGCGCTTACGAGCAGTACTTC.

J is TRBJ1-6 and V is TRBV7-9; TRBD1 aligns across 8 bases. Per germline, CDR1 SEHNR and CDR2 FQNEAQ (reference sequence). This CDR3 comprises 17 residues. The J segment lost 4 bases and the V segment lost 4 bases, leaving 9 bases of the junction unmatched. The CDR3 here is CASSSSGGAFYNSPLHF. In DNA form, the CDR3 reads TGTGCCAGCAGCTCCTCAGGGGGCGCATTTTATAATTCACCCCTCCACTTT.

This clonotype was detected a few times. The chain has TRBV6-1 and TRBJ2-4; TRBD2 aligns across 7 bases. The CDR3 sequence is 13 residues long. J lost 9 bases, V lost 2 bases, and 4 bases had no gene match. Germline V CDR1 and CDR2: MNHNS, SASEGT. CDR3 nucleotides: TGTGCCAGCAGTGAAAGCGGGGCGGGCATTCAGTACTTC. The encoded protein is CASSESGAGIQYF.

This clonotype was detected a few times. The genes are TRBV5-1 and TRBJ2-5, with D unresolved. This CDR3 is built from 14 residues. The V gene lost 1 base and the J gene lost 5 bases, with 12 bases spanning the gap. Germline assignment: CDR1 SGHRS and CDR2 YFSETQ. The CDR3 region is CASSLSDGSETQYF. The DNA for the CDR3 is TGCGCCAGCAGCTTGTCGGACGGCAGCGAGACCCAGTACTTC.

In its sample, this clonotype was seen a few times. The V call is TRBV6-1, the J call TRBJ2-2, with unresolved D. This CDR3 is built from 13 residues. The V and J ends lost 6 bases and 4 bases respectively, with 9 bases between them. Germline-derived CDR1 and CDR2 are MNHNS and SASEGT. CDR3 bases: TGTGCCAGCAGCAACCCTAGCACCGGGGAGCTGTTTTTT. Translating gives CASSNPSTGELFF.

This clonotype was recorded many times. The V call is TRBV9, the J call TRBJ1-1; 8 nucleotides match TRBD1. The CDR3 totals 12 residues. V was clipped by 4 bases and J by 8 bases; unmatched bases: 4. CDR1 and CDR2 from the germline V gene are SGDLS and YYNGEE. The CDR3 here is CASSSRDREAFF. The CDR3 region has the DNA TGTGCCAGCAGCTCCCGGGACAGGGAAGCTTTCTTT.

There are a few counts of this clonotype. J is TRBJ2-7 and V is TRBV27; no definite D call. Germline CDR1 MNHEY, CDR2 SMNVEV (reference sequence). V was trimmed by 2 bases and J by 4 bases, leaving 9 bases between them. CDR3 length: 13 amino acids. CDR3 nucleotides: TGTGCCAGCAGTTTAACAGACGGTTACGAGCAGTACTTC. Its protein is CASSLTDGYEQYF.

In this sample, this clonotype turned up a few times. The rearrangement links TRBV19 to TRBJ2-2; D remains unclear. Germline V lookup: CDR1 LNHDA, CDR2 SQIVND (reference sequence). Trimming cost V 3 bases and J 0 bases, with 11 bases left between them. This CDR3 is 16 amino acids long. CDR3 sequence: CASSILGQANTGELFF. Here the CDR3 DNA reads TGTGCCAGTAGTATCCTCGGGCAGGCGAACACCGGGGAGCTGTTTTTT. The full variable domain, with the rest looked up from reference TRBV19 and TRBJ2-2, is DGGITQSPKYLFRKEGQNVTLSCEQNLNHDAMYWYRQDPGQGLRLIYYSQIVNDFQKGDIAEGYSVSREKKESFPLTVTSAQKNPTAFYLCASSILGQANTGELFFGEGSRLTVL.

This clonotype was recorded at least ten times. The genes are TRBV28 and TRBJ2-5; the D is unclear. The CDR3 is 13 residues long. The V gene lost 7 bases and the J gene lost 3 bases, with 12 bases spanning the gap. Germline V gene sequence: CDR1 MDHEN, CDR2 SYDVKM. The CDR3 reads CASIAQVEETQYF. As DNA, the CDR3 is TGTGCCAGCATCGCCCAGGTGGAAGAGACCCAGTACTTC. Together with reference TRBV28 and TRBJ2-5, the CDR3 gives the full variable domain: DVKVTQSSRYLVKRTGEKVFLECVQDMDHENMFWYRQDPGLGLRLIYFSYDVKMKEKGDIPEGYSVSREKKERFSLILESASTNQTSMYLCASIAQVEETQYFGPGTRLLVL.

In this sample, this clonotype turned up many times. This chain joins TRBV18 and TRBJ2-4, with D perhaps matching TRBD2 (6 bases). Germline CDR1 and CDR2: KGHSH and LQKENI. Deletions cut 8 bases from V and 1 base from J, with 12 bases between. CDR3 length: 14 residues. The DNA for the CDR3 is TGTGCCAGCGAGGCGGGACGGGCCAAAAACATTCAGTACTTC. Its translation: CASEAGRAKNIQYF.

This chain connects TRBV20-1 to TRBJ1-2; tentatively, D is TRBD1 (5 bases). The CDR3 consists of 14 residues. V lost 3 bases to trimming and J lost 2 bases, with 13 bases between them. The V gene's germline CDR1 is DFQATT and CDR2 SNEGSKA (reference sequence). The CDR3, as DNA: TGCAGTGCTAGCCTCGGGCGGGGGAACTATGGCTACACCTTC. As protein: CSASLGRGNYGYTF.

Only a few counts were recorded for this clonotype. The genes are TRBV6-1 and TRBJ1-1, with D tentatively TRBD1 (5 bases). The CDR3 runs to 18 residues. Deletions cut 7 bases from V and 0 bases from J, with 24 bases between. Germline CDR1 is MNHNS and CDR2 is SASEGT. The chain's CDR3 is CASTALWQGLTMNTEAFF. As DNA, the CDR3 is TGTGCCAGCACCGCCCTGTGGCAGGGCCTAACAATGAACACTGAAGCTTTCTTT.

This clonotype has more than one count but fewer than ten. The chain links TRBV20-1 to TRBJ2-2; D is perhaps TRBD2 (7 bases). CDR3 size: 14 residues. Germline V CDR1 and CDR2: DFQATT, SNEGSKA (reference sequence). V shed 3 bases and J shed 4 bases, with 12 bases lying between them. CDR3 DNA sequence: TGCAGTGCTAGCTACCGGGGGGCCACCGGGGAGCTGTTTTTT. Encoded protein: CSASYRGATGELFF.

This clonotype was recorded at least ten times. CDR3 bases: TGCGCCAGCAGCCGTAGCGGCGACGAGACAGATACGCAGTATTTT. This codes for CASSRSGDETDTQYF. This chain links TRBV4-3 with TRBJ2-3, with a tentative D call TRBD2 (6 bases). Trimming shortened V by 4 bases and J by 3 bases, and 14 bases separated the two germline ends. Germline V gives CDR1 LGHNA, CDR2 YSLEER. The CDR3 sequence is 15 residues long.

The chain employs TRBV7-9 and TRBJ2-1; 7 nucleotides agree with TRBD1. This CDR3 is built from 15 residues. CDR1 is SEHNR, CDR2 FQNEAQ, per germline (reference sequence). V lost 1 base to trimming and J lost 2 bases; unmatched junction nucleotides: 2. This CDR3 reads CASSLVQGTYNEQFF. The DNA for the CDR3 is TGTGCCAGCAGCTTAGTACAGGGGACCTACAATGAGCAGTTCTTC. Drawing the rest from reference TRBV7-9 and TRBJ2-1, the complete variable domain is DTGVSQNPRHKITKRGQNVTFRCDPISEHNRLYWYRQTLGQGPEFLTYFQNEAQLEKSRLLSDRFSAERPKGSFSTLEIQRTEQGDSAMYLCASSLVQGTYNEQFFGPGTRLTVL.